These 7 T cell receptor beta chains share one sample of origin, sequenced in a study of blood T cell repertoires in COVID-19. Profiled with immunoSEQ multiplex PCR; TCRdb holds only in-frame clones, not every one. The sample records about 130,000 clones, around 79% being singletons. The sample was peripheral blood. Receptors originate from a woman in her 70s with COVID-19, enrolled during active disease.

This clone was seen a few times. V usage is TRBV28 and J usage is TRBJ2-1; 9 nucleotides align to TRBD2. V dropped 5 bases and J dropped 3; count of bases not matched to a gene: 5. Germline values: CDR1 MDHEN, CDR2 SYDVKM. CDR3 length: 15 residues. The CDR3 spells CASSGSGGFYNEQFF. CDR3 DNA sequence: TGTGCCAGCAGTGGGAGCGGGGGGTTCTACAATGAGCAGTTCTTC.

The V call is TRBV7-2, the J call TRBJ2-1; D is unresolved. This CDR3 comprises 14 residues. Germline CDR1 is SGHTA and CDR2 is FQGNSA. With 2 bases removed from V and 2 bases from J, the gap between germline ends came to 7 bases. The CDR3 bases are TGTGCCAGCAGCTTATTCAGGACCTACAATGAGCAGTTCTTC. Translating gives CASSLFRTYNEQFF.

This clone came up a few times. The J gene is TRBJ1-1, the V gene TRBV7-6; D gene uncertain. Looked up from germline, CDR1 is SGHVS and CDR2 is FNYEAQ. The CDR3 totals 15 residues. V was pared by 5 bases and J by 3 bases, with 16 bases between. The CDR3 DNA follows: TGTGCCAGCAGCCCGAGCAGGTGGGTGGACACTGAAGCTTTCTTT. Its protein is CASSPSRWVDTEAFF.

The rearrangement joins TRBV15 to TRBJ1-2; maybe TRBD1 (5 bases). Germline values: CDR1 LNHNV, CDR2 YYDKDF (reference sequence). The CDR3 is 14 amino acids. Trimming removed 5 bases at V and 7 bases at J, with 17 bases between. The CDR3 coding sequence is TGTGCCACCAGCGGGACTGACCTCTCCAGTGGCTACACCTTC. This encodes CATSGTDLSSGYTF. The whole variable domain, remainder taken from reference TRBV15 and TRBJ1-2, is DAMVIQNPRYQVTQFGKPVTLSCSQTLNHNVMYWYQQKSSQAPKLLFHYYDKDFNNEADTPDNFQSRRPNTSFCFLDIRSPGLGDTAMYLCATSGTDLSSGYTFGSGTRLTVV.

This clone was seen once. V usage is TRBV7-6 and J usage is TRBJ2-2; TRBD2 agrees at 7 bases. Losses at the gene ends were 3 bases for V and 0 bases for J; bases not matched to a gene: 1. This CDR3 is built from 15 residues. From germline, CDR1 is SGHVS and CDR2 FNYEAQ. The CDR3 loop is CASSFGGANTGELFF. In DNA, the CDR3 is TGTGCCAGCAGCTTTGGGGGGGCGAACACCGGGGAGCTGTTTTTT.

The chain carries TRBV11-2 and TRBJ1-6, with 11 bases fitting TRBD1. This CDR3 spans 18 amino acids. With V trimmed by 5 bases and J by 1 base, 7 bases remained unmatched. Germline-derived CDR1 and CDR2 are SGHAT and FQNNGV. This chain's CDR3 is CASSQAGQGVSYNSPLHF. The CDR3 bases are TGTGCCAGCAGCCAGGCGGGACAGGGGGTGTCCTATAATTCACCCCTCCACTTT.

The chain joins TRBV28 to TRBJ2-7, with D perhaps TRBD2 (5 bases). The germline V gene encodes CDR1 MDHEN and CDR2 SYDVKM. This CDR3 has 13 residues. V was shortened by 6 bases and J by 6 bases, with 15 bases between the two germline ends. In DNA form, the CDR3 reads TGTGCCAGCAGCCTAGGGAGAGTGAGCGAGCAGTACTTC. This sequence encodes CASSLGRVSEQYF.